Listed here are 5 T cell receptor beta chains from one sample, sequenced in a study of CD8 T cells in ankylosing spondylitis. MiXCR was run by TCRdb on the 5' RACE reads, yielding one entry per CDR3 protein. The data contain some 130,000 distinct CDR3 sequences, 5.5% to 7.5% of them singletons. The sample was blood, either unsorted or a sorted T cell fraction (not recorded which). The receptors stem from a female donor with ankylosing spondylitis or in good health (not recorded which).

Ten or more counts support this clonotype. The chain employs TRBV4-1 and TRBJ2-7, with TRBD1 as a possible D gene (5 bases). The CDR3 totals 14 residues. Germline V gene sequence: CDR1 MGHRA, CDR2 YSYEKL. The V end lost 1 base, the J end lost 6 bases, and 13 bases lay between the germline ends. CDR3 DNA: TGCGCCAGCAGCCAAGGACAGTTCCCTGGCGAGCAGTACTTC. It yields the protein CASSQGQFPGEQYF.

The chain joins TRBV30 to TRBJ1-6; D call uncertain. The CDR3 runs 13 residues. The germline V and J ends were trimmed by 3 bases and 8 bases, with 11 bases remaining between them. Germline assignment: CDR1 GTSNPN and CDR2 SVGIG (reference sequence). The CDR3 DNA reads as TGTGCCTGGAGCAAGGGTGTCCATTCACCCCTCCACTTT. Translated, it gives CAWSKGVHSPLHF.

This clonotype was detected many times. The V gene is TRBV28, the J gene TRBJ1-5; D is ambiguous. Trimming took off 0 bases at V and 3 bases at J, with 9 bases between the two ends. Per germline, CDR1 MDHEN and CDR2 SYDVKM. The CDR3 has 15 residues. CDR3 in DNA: TGTGCCAGCAGTTTATGGATGCGGTCCAATCAGCCCCAGCATTTT. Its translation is CASSLWMRSNQPQHF.

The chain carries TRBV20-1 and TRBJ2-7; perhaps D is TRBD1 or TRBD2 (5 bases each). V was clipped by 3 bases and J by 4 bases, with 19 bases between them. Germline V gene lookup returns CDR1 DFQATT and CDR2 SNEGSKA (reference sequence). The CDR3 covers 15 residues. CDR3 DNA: TGCAGTGCTAGGAATTGGGGGACGGATTCTTACGAGCAGTACTTC. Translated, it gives CSARNWGTDSYEQYF.

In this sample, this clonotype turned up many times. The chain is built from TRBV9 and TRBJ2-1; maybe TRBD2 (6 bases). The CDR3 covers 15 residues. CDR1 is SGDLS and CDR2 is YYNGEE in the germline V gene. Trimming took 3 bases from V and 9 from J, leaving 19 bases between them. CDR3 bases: TGTGCCAGCAGCGATGGGGGACTTCCTACAATTGAGCAGTTCTTC. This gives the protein CASSDGGLPTIEQFF.